This T cell receptor beta chain came from a study of PD-1 blockade in classical Hodgkin lymphoma. This CDR3 contains 14 residues. The germline V gene has CDR1 LNHDA and CDR2 SQIVND (reference sequence). V was pared by 5 bases and J by 2 bases, with 12 bases between. Findings and caveats of the study: Reasons behind the repertoire differences stay unclear, perhaps disease activity or earlier therapy. Complete responders' diversity at baseline resembled that of newly diagnosed patients.

Libraries were prepared by immunoSEQ multiplex PCR; TCRdb keeps only in-frame clonotypes and omits some of them. The data hold over 15,000 clones, with roughly 84% observed a single time. With regard to this clone: No antigen is known for it.

All patients experienced relapse after autologous stem cell transplantation, and brentuximab vedotin exposure was variable. This specimen was peripheral blood mononuclear cells (PBMCs), taken before the second cycle of nivolumab. The sequence was obtained from a human donor with classical Hodgkin lymphoma. The V gene is TRBV19, the J gene TRBJ1-2; possible D gene TRBD1, 5 bases. This CDR3 is CASSGTVTNYGYTF. The DNA of the CDR3 is TGTGCCAGTAGTGGGACGGTCACCAACTATGGCTACACCTTC.